The present T cell receptor (beta chain) was sequenced within a study of OX40 agonist ivuxolimab in advanced cancers. Repertoires were generated with immunoSEQ multiplex PCR, while TCRdb's copy carries only in-frame clones and drops some. The sample consists of about 69,000 clones, 87% of them appearing once. Note on this clone: Its specificity is unknown.

CDR1 SGHRS and CDR2 YFSETQ come from the germline V gene. V dropped 7 bases and J dropped 5 bases, with 15 bases sitting between them. The CDR3 has 13 amino acids. Findings and caveats of the study: Certain nonresponding patients likewise had low normalized T-cell clonal expansion.

This specimen consisted of CD4+ or CD8+ T cells sorted from blood, obtained in a trial of the OX40 agonist ivuxolimab. The source is an adult with an advanced solid tumor such as melanoma, head and neck, liver or kidney cancer. The chain employs TRBV5-1 and TRBJ2-5, with D perhaps TRBD2 (6 bases). This CDR3 is CASPKGLAETQYF. The CDR3 DNA is TGCGCCAGCCCAAAGGGGCTAGCGGAGACCCAGTACTTC.